This T cell receptor (beta chain) derives from a study of blood T cell repertoires in COVID-19. About the study: The United States, Italy and Spain provided the acute and convalescent COVID-19 samples.

Seattle patients were enrolled during active infection and followed longitudinally. Germline trimming cut 6 bases from V and 1 base from J; bases unmatched to any gene: 8. The CDR3 is 15 amino acids. CDR1 SGDLS and CDR2 YYNGEE come from the germline V gene. Authors' methods: Amplification of reference gene primers provided the estimated nucleated cell counts. The protocol was immunoSEQ multiplex PCR, while the TCRdb copy is restricted to in-frame clones and leaves out a portion. For V, J and clone size, that table is used; D and trimming come from the DNA. The sample has a few hundred thousand clones; about 87% are singletons.

The sequencing sample was made of peripheral blood. This sequence was found in a woman in her twenties or thirties with COVID-19, enrolled during active disease. The chain joins TRBV9 to TRBJ2-3; TRBD1 agrees at 7 bases. This CDR3 reads CASTWDRWGTDTQYF. The CDR3, as DNA: TGTGCCAGCACCTGGGACAGATGGGGCACAGATACGCAGTATTTT.